Listed here are 7 T cell receptor beta chains from one sample, sequenced in a study of CD8 T cells in ankylosing spondylitis. Whole-study results and caveats: Ankylosing spondylitis blood appeared to carry a characteristic TCR beta motif of roughly eight highly homologous variants.

These receptors' antigens are unknown. TCRdb used MiXCR to reprocess the 5' RACE reads, holding one entry per CDR3 protein. The repertoire consists of around 540,000 distinct CDR3 sequences, with more than 9.5% occurring once and the leading ten covering approximately 6.3%. Sequenced material: blood, either unsorted or a sorted T cell fraction (not recorded which). The receptors were sampled from a male donor with ankylosing spondylitis.

This clonotype was observed a few times. The CDR3 reads CASPPGLAGVDEQFF. In nucleotides, the CDR3 is TGTGCCAGCCCACCCGGACTAGCGGGAGTAGATGAGCAGTTCTTC. The V and J genes are TRBV28 and TRBJ2-1; 13 positions match TRBD2. V gave up 8 bases and J gave up 8 bases; unmatched junction bases: 9. The CDR3 extends over 15 amino acids. Looked up from germline, CDR1 is MDHEN and CDR2 is SYDVKM.

The chain combines TRBV11-2 with TRBJ2-3; perhaps D is TRBD1 or TRBD2 (6 bases each). CDR1 is SGHAT and CDR2 is FQNNGV in the germline V gene. The CDR3 sequence is 17 residues long. The V end lost 7 bases, the J end lost 5 bases, and 25 bases lay between the germline ends. In nucleotides, the CDR3 is TGTGCCAGCATCCCACTTCGGGGGCTGTCGGGGATAGATACGCAGTATTTT. Its translation: CASIPLRGLSGIDTQYF.

This clonotype was seen ten or more times. The J gene is TRBJ2-2, the V gene TRBV24-1; 9 positions match TRBD1. The CDR3 has 13 amino acids. Germline-derived CDR1 and CDR2 are KGHDR and SFDVKD. V dropped 7 bases and J dropped 5; count of bases not matched to a gene: 1. CDR3 loop: CATSGQGTGELFF. CDR3 nucleotide sequence: TGTGCCACCAGCGGACAGGGGACCGGGGAGCTGTTTTTT.

The chain is built from TRBV24-1 and TRBJ2-3; TRBD2 matches at 11 bases. V shed 5 bases, J shed 3 bases, and the junction held 3 bases outside the gene matches. Germline V gene sequence: CDR1 KGHDR, CDR2 SFDVKD. The CDR3 runs 15 residues. CDR3 region: CATSVRTSGTDTQYF. In DNA form, the CDR3 reads TGTGCCACCAGTGTTCGGACTAGCGGGACAGATACGCAGTATTTT.

This chain links TRBV20-1 with TRBJ1-6; D is unresolved. Germline V gives CDR1 DFQATT, CDR2 SNEGSKA (reference sequence). V was clipped by 1 base and J by 7 bases, with 8 bases between them. The CDR3 has 13 residues. The CDR3 loop reads CSARGHMNSPLHF. Here the CDR3 DNA reads TGCAGTGCTAGAGGACATATGAATTCACCCCTCCACTTT.

This clonotype was counted only a few times. The chain couples TRBV7-6 to TRBJ1-4, with a tentative D call TRBD1 (6 bases). Trimming shortened V by 4 bases and J by 3 bases, and 9 bases separated the two germline ends. The length of the CDR3 is 14 residues. Per germline, CDR1 SGHVS and CDR2 FNYEAQ. Here the CDR3 reads CASSYRGANEKLFF. The CDR3 DNA is TGTGCCAGCAGCTATAGGGGGGCTAATGAAAAACTGTTTTTT.

The chain links TRBV5-1 to TRBJ2-3, with 8 bases fitting TRBD1. J was trimmed by 4 bases and V by 7 bases; bases with no gene match: 8. CDR3 length equals 14 residues. Germline CDR1 is SGHRS and CDR2 is YFSETQ. CDR3 region: CASHQDRVSDTQYF. The CDR3 nucleotides read TGCGCCAGCCACCAGGACAGGGTGTCAGATACGCAGTATTTT.